These 18 T cell receptor beta chains were all obtained from the same sample, sequenced in a study of Tregs in tolerant kidney transplant recipients. Recipients received nonmyeloablative bone marrow transplants from related graft donors, with transient mixed chimerism. This table comes from immunoSEQ multiplex PCR, and its TCRdb copy is limited to in-frame clones, with some not included. The repertoire shows about 23,000 clones; the top ten hold 4.1%. This specimen consisted of CD4+ T cells from blood (PBMCs), obtained 6 months after the transplant. These receptors all stem from a human patient who received a combined kidney and bone marrow transplant. The graft donor may account for some of the T cells.

Regarding this clone: The read is 3 residues too short to cover the CDR3 end, so that end is filled in from the germline J gene. The genes are TRBV20-1 and TRBJ2-5; 9 bases are a match to TRBD2. The CDR3 runs 15 residues. CDR1 is DFQATT, CDR2 SNEGSKA, per germline (reference sequence). With 0 bases clipped from V and 5 bases from J, the junction kept 7 bases outside the gene matches. The CDR3 loop reads CSAREIGTSRETQYF. The sequenced part of the CDR3 DNA is TGCAGTGCTAGAGAAATAGGGACTAGCAGGGAGACC.

On this clone: The read finishes 3 residues shy of the CDR3 end, and the germline J gene is used to complete it. J is TRBJ2-1 and V is TRBV5-4; TRBD2 matches 7 bases. Trimming removed 4 bases from V and 0 bases from J; junction bases left unmatched: 4. The CDR3 is made up of 15 amino acids. Germline V gene lookup returns CDR1 SGHNT and CDR2 YYREEE (reference sequence). The sequenced CDR3 bases are TGTGCCAGCAGCCCTAGCGGTTACTCCTACAATGAG. This sequence encodes CASSPSGYSYNE. The whole CDR3 sequence reads CASSPSGYSYNEQFF.

CDR3 amino acids: CASSLGDSPNNEQFF. Incomplete CDR3 DNA: TGTGCCAGCAGCTTAGGGGACAGCCCAAACAATGAG. The chain recombines TRBV11-2 with TRBJ2-1; 7 nucleotides align to TRBD1. Sequencing ends 3 residues short of the CDR3 end; the germline J gene provides the rest. This CDR3 comprises 15 residues. Germline V gene lookup returns CDR1 SGHAT and CDR2 FQNNGV. Trimming removed 1 base from V and 5 bases from J; junction bases left unmatched: 5.

With regard to this clone: The read terminates 3 residues ahead of where the CDR3 ends, so the germline J gene completes it. The chain recombines TRBV7-9 with TRBJ1-1; D not resolved. CDR3 length: 13 residues. The germline V gene encodes CDR1 SEHNR and CDR2 FQNEAQ (reference sequence). The ends were cut back, 2 bases at V and 5 bases at J, with 9 bases in the middle. Partial CDR3 DNA: TGTGCCAGCAGCTTAACCCAGAAGACTGAA. Amino acids: CASSLTQKTE. The complete CDR3 sequence is CASSLTQKTEAFF.

In the case of this clone: The read ends 3 residues early relative to the CDR3; the germline J gene fills the gap. The V call is TRBV29-1, the J call TRBJ2-2; possible D gene TRBD2, 6 bases. Germline loops: CDR1 SQVTM, CDR2 ANQGSEA. V was trimmed by 5 bases and J by 8 bases, leaving 12 bases between them. This CDR3 has 12 amino acids. The part of the CDR3 DNA that was read is TGCAGCGTTCGACTAGTCGGTGGGGAG. Translating it yields CSVRLVGGE. The whole CDR3 protein reads CSVRLVGGELFF.

Concerning this clone itself: The observed sequence ends 3 residues before the CDR3 terminus, with the missing tail filled in from the germline J gene. V usage is TRBV6-4 and J usage is TRBJ1-2; 7 positions match TRBD1. CDR1 MRHNA and CDR2 SNTAGT come from the germline V gene. Trimming removed 3 bases from V and 3 bases from J; junction bases left unmatched: 7. CDR3 size: 15 residues. The CDR3 loop reads CASSEGPTGYYGYTF. The DNA read from the CDR3 is TGTGCCAGCAGTGAGGGCCCGACAGGGTACTATGGC.

Worth noting for this clone: The read ends 3 residues early relative to the CDR3; the germline J gene fills the gap. The V call is TRBV10-3, the J call TRBJ1-5; no clear D. The CDR3 spans 13 residues. Per germline, CDR1 ENHRY and CDR2 SYGVKD. Trimming left V 6 bases short and J 4 bases short, with 10 bases between. The part of the CDR3 DNA that was read is TGTGCCATCAGCCTAAGTCGGAATCAGCCC. Encoded protein: CAISLSRNQP. The CDR3 reads in full as CAISLSRNQPQHF.

Regarding this clone: The observed sequence ends 3 residues before the CDR3 terminus, with the missing tail filled in from the germline J gene. J is TRBJ2-2 and V is TRBV19, with D unclear. In germline, CDR1 is LNHDA, CDR2 SQIVND (reference sequence). The CDR3 is 11 amino acids. The V and J ends lost 6 bases and 8 bases respectively, with 7 bases between them. CDR3 bases read: TGTGCCAGTAGCTCCTTGGGGGAG. Amino acids: CASSSLGE. The CDR3 as a whole reads CASSSLGELFF.

About this clone: The sequenced fragment ends 3 residues before the CDR3 boundary, so the rest is inferred from the germline J gene. This rearrangement joins TRBV20-1 to TRBJ2-5; 8 nucleotides agree with TRBD2. V dropped 4 bases and J dropped 1; count of bases not matched to a gene: 8. Germline assignment: CDR1 DFQATT and CDR2 SNEGSKA (reference sequence). The CDR3 has 15 residues. The part of the CDR3 DNA that was read is TGCAGTGCTACAGCGGGAGCCGCCATCCAAGAGACC. This codes for CSATAGAAIQET. The entire CDR3 protein is CSATAGAAIQETQYF.

About this clone: The read terminates 3 residues ahead of where the CDR3 ends, so the germline J gene completes it. The V and J genes are TRBV10-1 and TRBJ2-4, with TRBD2 matching over 11 bases. J gave up 1 base and V 0 bases, and 5 bases lay outside the gene matches. This CDR3 has 18 residues. Germline CDR1 reads WNHNN; CDR2 reads SYGVQD (reference sequence). CDR3 DNA, as far as it was read: TGCGCCAGCAGTGAGTCGATGGCTAGCGGGGGGGCCAAAAACATT. Its translation is CASSESMASGGAKNI. The entire CDR3 is CASSESMASGGAKNIQYF.

Details on this clone: The CDR3 end falls 3 residues outside the read, so it is completed with the germline J gene. This chain uses TRBV7-2 with TRBJ2-1, with a tentative D call TRBD1 (6 bases). The germline V and J ends were trimmed by 2 bases and 6 bases, with 11 bases remaining between them. Germline-derived CDR1 and CDR2 are SGHTA and FQGNSA. The CDR3 is 14 amino acids. CDR3 DNA (partial): TGTGCCAGCAGCTTACGACAGGCAGGCAATGAG. The encoded protein is CASSLRQAGNE. The entire CDR3 protein reads CASSLRQAGNEQFF.

In the case of this clone: The CDR3 end lies 3 residues beyond the end of the read and is filled in from the germline J gene. The chain has TRBV7-9 and TRBJ2-1, with 10 positions matching TRBD2. The CDR3 consists of 15 residues. Germline CDR1 reads SEHNR; CDR2 reads FQNEAQ (reference sequence). The V gene end was trimmed by 3 bases and the J gene end by 7 bases; junction bases not matched to a gene: 6. CDR3 in amino acids: CASSFFSGGVNEQFF. CDR3 DNA (partial): TGTGCCAGCAGCTTTTTCAGCGGGGGGGTTAATGAG.

The CDR3 spells CASSFRRADEQFF. The part of the CDR3 DNA that was read is TGTGCCAGCAGTTTTCGGAGGGCCGATGAG. The V gene is TRBV7-9, the J gene TRBJ2-1; a weak D match, TRBD2 (6 bases). Read sequence stops 3 residues before the CDR3 end, and the germline J gene provides the missing end. With 6 bases removed from V and 8 bases from J, the gap between germline ends came to 14 bases. CDR1 is SEHNR and CDR2 is FQNEAQ in the germline V gene (reference sequence). This CDR3 is built from 13 residues.

About this clone itself: The DNA ends 3 residues before the CDR3 does, and the rest of the CDR3 is filled in from the germline J gene. The V call is TRBV7-9, the J call TRBJ1-1, with TRBD1 as a possible D gene (5 bases). Trimming removed 5 bases from V and 6 bases from J, with 19 bases in between. The germline gives CDR1 SEHNR, CDR2 FQNEAQ (reference sequence). The CDR3 spans 15 residues. The CDR3 sequence: CASSPVQLWGAEAFF. CDR3 bases read: TGTGCCAGCAGCCCCGTCCAACTGTGGGGGGCTGAA.

Turning to this clone: The read stops 3 residues short of the end of the CDR3; the missing end is completed from the germline J gene. This sequence joins TRBV5-1 and TRBJ1-2, with a weak D call TRBD1 (5 bases). CDR3 length equals 13 residues. Germline CDR1 and CDR2: SGHRS and YFSETQ. CDR3 bases read: TGCGCCAGCAGCTCGCAGGGCTCCGACGGC. Protein: CASSSQGSDG. The CDR3 as a whole reads CASSSQGSDGYTF.

Comment on this clone: The DNA ends 3 residues before the CDR3 does, and the rest of the CDR3 is filled in from the germline J gene. The chain carries TRBV7-7 and TRBJ2-3; D call uncertain. The CDR3 contains 13 residues. Trimming left V 0 bases short and J 5 bases short, with 6 bases between. Germline V gene sequence: CDR1 SSHAT, CDR2 FNYEAQ (reference sequence). The DNA read from the CDR3 is TGTGCCAGCAGCTTAGCGCGACTAGATACG. Its translation is CASSLARLDT. The whole CDR3 region reads CASSLARLDTQYF.

CDR3 region: CSAADMGGHTEAFF. The DNA read from the CDR3 is TGCAGTGCGGCTGACATGGGGGGGCACACTGAA. J is TRBJ1-1 and V is TRBV20-1, with D perhaps matching TRBD1 (6 bases). Read sequence stops 3 residues before the CDR3 end, and the germline J gene provides the missing end. V was clipped by 6 bases and J by 3 bases, with 17 bases between them. The CDR3 is 14 amino acids. Germline assignment: CDR1 DFQATT and CDR2 SNEGSKA (reference sequence).

CDR3: CASSLYGTRNNSPLHF. The CDR3 bases that were read are TGTGCCAGCAGTCTCTACGGGACAAGAAATAATTCACCC. The genes are TRBV2 and TRBJ1-6, with D tentatively TRBD1 (6 bases). The read stops 3 residues short of the end of the CDR3; the missing end is completed from the germline J gene. V was clipped by 5 bases and J by 5 bases, with 16 bases between them. The length of the CDR3 is 16 residues. Germline V gene data show CDR1 as SNHLY and CDR2 as FYNNEI.